A single sample gave rise to the 9 T cell receptor beta chains below, sequenced in a study of T cells in Graves' hyperthyroidism and ophthalmopathy. It was RNA transcripts that yielded the amplified TCR beta CDR3 regions. Using the HTBI primer set, a first-round RT-PCR was run on the TCR CDR3. TCRdb independently ran MiXCR on the multiplex PCR reads; one entry per CDR3 protein. Counted here are a few hundred thousand distinct CDR3 sequences, around 13% occurring once; the ten biggest clones make up less than 6.5%. The source material was blood. These receptors all come from a woman between 18 and 29 years old with Graves' hyperthyroidism.

This clonotype was observed at least ten times. The V gene is TRBV20-1, the J gene TRBJ1-5; 9 nucleotides line up with TRBD1. This CDR3 has 12 residues. V was clipped by 6 bases and J by 5 bases; unmatched bases: 2. CDR1 and CDR2 from the germline V gene are DFQATT and SNEGSKA (reference sequence). The CDR3 DNA follows: TGCAGTGCGCGGACAGGGGATCAGCCCCAGCATTTT. Residues: CSARTGDQPQHF.

The V gene is TRBV6-1, the J gene TRBJ2-4; D is perhaps TRBD2 (6 bases). Germline-derived CDR1 and CDR2 are MNHNS and SASEGT. V was cut by 5 bases and J by 6 bases, with 17 bases left in between. CDR3 size: 15 residues. The CDR3 DNA reads as TGTGCCAGCAGTCCGGAGGGCCTGGACCGAAACATTCAGTACTTC. Its protein is CASSPEGLDRNIQYF.

This clonotype appeared many times. The chain employs TRBV27 and TRBJ1-4, with 11 bases that match TRBD1. The ends lost 2 bases at V and 7 bases at J; junction bases unmatched: 3. The germline V gene has CDR1 MNHEY and CDR2 SMNVEV (reference sequence). The CDR3 contains 15 residues. CDR3 sequence reads: CASSLGGQGGEKLFF. In DNA, the CDR3 is TGTGCCAGCAGTTTAGGGGGACAGGGGGGTGAAAAACTGTTTTTT.

This clonotype came up a few times. The rearrangement joins TRBV7-8 to TRBJ2-2; 9 bases align to TRBD2. The ends lost 1 base at V and 5 bases at J; junction bases unmatched: 5. From germline, CDR1 is SGHVS and CDR2 FQNEAQ. The CDR3 runs 16 residues. CDR3 DNA: TGTGCCAGCAGCTTAGGGGGACTAGCAGGTACCGGGGAGCTGTTTTTT. This codes for CASSLGGLAGTGELFF. Supplemented by reference TRBV7-8 and TRBJ2-2, the full variable domain reads GAGVSQSPRYKVAKRGQDVALRCDPISGHVSLFWYQQALGQGPEFLTYFQNEAQLDKSGLPSDRFFAERPEGSVSTLKIQRTQQEDSAVYLCASSLGGLAGTGELFFGEGSRLTVL.

This clonotype was counted a few times. The chain recombines TRBV11-2 with TRBJ1-1, with 7 bases identical to TRBD1. The CDR3 contains 15 residues. V lost 4 bases and J lost 6; bases outside the gene matches: 11. Germline V gives CDR1 SGHAT, CDR2 FQNNGV. The CDR3 spells CASSSIPGGLSEAFF. In DNA form, the CDR3 reads TGTGCCAGCAGCTCCATCCCAGGGGGTCTTTCTGAAGCTTTCTTT.

This clonotype was found many times. V usage is TRBV4-3 and J usage is TRBJ2-7, with D unclear. This CDR3 has 15 residues. Germline CDR1 LGHNA, CDR2 YSLEER. V was trimmed by 1 base and J by 2 bases, leaving 12 bases between them. CDR3 sequence: CASSQALDRTYEQYF. The CDR3 DNA follows: TGCGCCAGCAGCCAAGCCCTAGACCGAACCTACGAGCAGTACTTC.

In its sample, this clonotype was seen once. This could be a read error, since a much larger clone is one nucleotide away. The rearrangement joins TRBV12-3 or TRBV12-4 to TRBJ1-1, with D possibly being TRBD1 (5 bases). This CDR3 has 12 amino acids. CDR3 residues: CAGSLWAGSAFF. DNA of the CDR3: TGTGCCGGCAGTTTATGGGCAGGGAGTGCTTTCTTT.

This clonotype was seen more than once but under ten times. This rearrangement joins TRBV24-1 to TRBJ2-7; 7 bases match TRBD1. Germline CDR1 reads KGHDR; CDR2 reads SFDVKD. The V segment lost 3 bases and the J segment 7 bases; nucleotides outside the gene matches: 8. This CDR3 is 14 amino acids long. In DNA form, the CDR3 reads TGTGCCACCAGTGATCACGGGACAGCAGGGGAGCAGTACTTC. Translation: CATSDHGTAGEQYF.

About this clonotype: This may stem from a read error, because a much larger clone lies one nucleotide away. The chain recombines TRBV20-1 with TRBJ2-7; D possibly corresponds to TRBD1 (5 bases). This CDR3 is 12 amino acids long. Germline V lookup: CDR1 DFQATT, CDR2 SNEGSKA (reference sequence). The V end lost 7 bases, the J end lost 3 bases, and 13 bases lay between the germline ends. CDR3 region: CSVMDKFYEQYF. Here the CDR3 DNA reads TGCAGTGTAATGGACAAATTCTACGAGCAGTACTTC.